The 30 T cell receptor beta chains below were found in one sample sequenced in a study of PD-1 blockade in classical Hodgkin lymphoma. All the patients suffered relapse after autologous stem cell transplantation, and brentuximab vedotin exposure differed. Sequenced by immunoSEQ multiplex PCR; TCRdb stores in-frame clones only, minus some. This sample yields over 20,000 clones, of which around 64% are seen a single time; approximately 17% belongs to the top ten. This sample comprised peripheral blood mononuclear cells (PBMCs), obtained at baseline. These TCRs come from a human donor with classical Hodgkin lymphoma.

The chain employs TRBV6-5 and TRBJ2-1, with TRBD1 matching 7 bases. Unmatched junction bases numbered 2, after V lost 6 bases and J lost 6 bases. The CDR3 contains 12 residues. Germline V CDR1 and CDR2: MNHEY, SVGAGI. CDR3 amino acids: CASRRGLNEQFF. CDR3 nucleotide sequence: TGTGCCAGCAGGAGGGGGCTCAATGAGCAGTTCTTC.

J is TRBJ1-1 and V is TRBV4-3; D gene ambiguous. CDR1 LGHNA and CDR2 YSLEER come from the germline V gene. The V end was cut by 8 bases, the J end by 0 bases, with 13 bases between. This CDR3 is built from 14 residues. The CDR3 region has the DNA TGCGCCAGCGGTAGGACGGATATGAACACTGAAGCTTTCTTT. Translating it yields CASGRTDMNTEAFF.

The rearrangement joins TRBV6-5 to TRBJ1-2; maybe TRBD1 (5 bases). The CDR3 has 16 amino acids. Trimming took 0 bases from V and 2 from J, leaving 13 bases between them. Germline V lookup: CDR1 MNHEY, CDR2 SVGAGI. The CDR3 sequence: CASSYSLTGDNYGYTF. In DNA form, the CDR3 reads TGTGCCAGCAGTTACTCTTTAACAGGAGACAACTATGGCTACACCTTC.

The CDR3 region has the DNA TGTGCCAGCAGCCCTCGGACAGGGGCAAACATTCAGTACTTC. Its protein is CASSPRTGANIQYF. This chain joins TRBV9 and TRBJ2-4; 9 bases fit TRBD1. Germline CDR1 is SGDLS and CDR2 is YYNGEE. The J segment lost 6 bases and the V segment lost 4 bases, leaving 5 bases of the junction unmatched. The CDR3 spans 14 residues.

A note on this clone: The sample carries other DNA sequences with the same CDR3. The chain has TRBV19 and TRBJ1-6; D ambiguous. The ends were cut back, 3 bases at V and 8 bases at J, with 5 bases in the middle. Germline CDR1 reads LNHDA; CDR2 reads SQIVND (reference sequence). There are 12 residues in the CDR3. In DNA form, the CDR3 reads TGTGCCAGTAGTATGCTCGATTCACCCCTCCACTTT. Protein sequence: CASSMLDSPLHF.

The rearrangement joins TRBV7-9 to TRBJ1-6; perhaps TRBD1 as D (5 bases). CDR3 length: 12 amino acids. Germline values: CDR1 SEHNR, CDR2 FQNEAQ (reference sequence). The V and J ends lost 5 bases and 10 bases respectively, with 9 bases between them. CDR3 nucleotide sequence: TGTGCCAGCAGCCGGGACGACTCACCCCTCCACTTT. Protein: CASSRDDSPLHF.

J is TRBJ2-1 and V is TRBV6-6, with 11 positions matching TRBD2. The J segment lost 2 bases and the V segment lost 6 bases, leaving 6 bases of the junction unmatched. The CDR3 runs 16 residues. The V gene's germline CDR1 is MNHNY and CDR2 SVGAGI (reference sequence). CDR3 DNA sequence: TGTGCCAGCAGCCTACTAGCGGGGGACCCCTACAATGAGCAGTTCTTC. Amino acids: CASSLLAGDPYNEQFF.

The chain employs TRBV16 and TRBJ2-7, with D tentatively TRBD2 (6 bases). Looked up from germline, CDR1 is KGHSY and CDR2 is FQNENV. The CDR3 runs to 14 residues. V was pared by 4 bases and J by 5 bases, with 15 bases between. The CDR3 loop reads CASSRAGSPNEQYV. The CDR3 coding sequence is TGTGCCAGCAGCCGCGCCGGGAGCCCCAACGAGCAGTACGTC.

The V call is TRBV5-1, the J call TRBJ2-1; 16 positions match TRBD2. The V gene's germline CDR1 is SGHRS and CDR2 YFSETQ. The CDR3 runs 17 residues. Unmatched junction bases numbered 3, after V lost 0 bases and J lost 6 bases. The CDR3 sequence is CASSLGGTSGRVNEQFF. CDR3 nucleotides: TGCGCCAGCAGCTTGGGAGGGACTAGCGGGAGGGTCAATGAGCAGTTCTTC.

This clone was picked up one time. This chain links TRBV20-1 with TRBJ1-2; D possibly corresponds to TRBD1 (5 bases). Germline V gene lookup returns CDR1 DFQATT and CDR2 SNEGSKA (reference sequence). The CDR3 length is 9 residues. The ends were cut back, 5 bases at V and 8 bases at J, with 6 bases in the middle. The CDR3: CSARGGYTF. CDR3 in DNA: TGCAGTGCTCGGGGGGGCTACACCTTC.

This clone was seen more than once but under ten times. The chain joins TRBV7-2 to TRBJ1-1; 9 nucleotides match TRBD1. V gave up 2 bases and J gave up 5 bases; unmatched junction bases: 6. This CDR3 comprises 15 residues. The germline V gene has CDR1 SGHTA and CDR2 FQGNSA. Here the CDR3 reads CASSLNWDRATEAFF. For the CDR3, the DNA is TGTGCCAGCAGCTTAAATTGGGACAGGGCTACTGAAGCTTTCTTT.

This clone has a single count. Written as DNA, the CDR3 is TGTGCCAGCAGTACGGACAGGATTAACACCGGGGAGCTGTTTTTT. It encodes CASSTDRINTGELFF. The V call is TRBV27, the J call TRBJ2-2, with 7 bases matching TRBD1. CDR1 is MNHEY, CDR2 SMNVEV, per germline (reference sequence). The CDR3 length is 15 residues. The junction had 5 bases not matched to a gene; V was cut back by 5 bases and J by 2 bases.

This clone is classed as medium-sized. The chain employs TRBV10-3 and TRBJ2-2; 10 bases line up with TRBD1. Germline V gene sequence: CDR1 ENHRY, CDR2 SYGVKD. CDR3 length: 17 residues. The J segment lost 0 bases and the V segment lost 6 bases, leaving 7 bases of the junction unmatched. The CDR3 region is CAIRDRGTFSNTGELFF. CDR3 bases: TGTGCCATCAGGGACAGGGGGACCTTTTCGAACACCGGGGAGCTGTTTTTT.

The chain is built from TRBV10-1 and TRBJ2-2; TRBD1 aligns across 10 bases. CDR1 and CDR2 from the germline V gene are WNHNN and SYGVQD (reference sequence). J gave up 7 bases and V 5 bases, and 10 bases lay outside the gene matches. The CDR3 length is 16 residues. The CDR3 region is CASSSGTGVKSGELFF. CDR3 coding DNA: TGCGCCAGCAGTTCCGGGACAGGGGTGAAGAGCGGGGAGCTGTTTTTT.

This clone was seen a single time. This chain connects TRBV28 to TRBJ2-7, with D uncertain. The CDR3 contains 12 residues. Trimming left V 6 bases short and J 2 bases short, with 8 bases between. The germline V gene encodes CDR1 MDHEN and CDR2 SYDVKM. The CDR3 loop reads CASSAMAYEQYF. The CDR3 nucleotides read TGTGCCAGCAGCGCAATGGCCTACGAGCAGTACTTC.

The chain links TRBV19 to TRBJ2-7, with 8 bases fitting TRBD1. V shed 6 bases and J 3 bases; nucleotides not matched to a gene: 7. The CDR3 sequence is 14 residues long. The V gene's germline CDR1 is LNHDA and CDR2 SQIVND (reference sequence). CDR3 sequence (DNA): TGTGCCAGTAGAGGACAGGGTGGGTTCTACGAGCAGTACTTC. It encodes CASRGQGGFYEQYF. Variable domain in full (rest from reference TRBV19 and TRBJ2-7): DGGITQSPKYLFRKEGQNVTLSCEQNLNHDAMYWYRQDPGQGLRLIYYSQIVNDFQKGDIAEGYSVSREKKESFPLTVTSAQKNPTAFYLCASRGQGGFYEQYFGPGTRLTVT.

The gene calls are TRBV6-6 and TRBJ2-5; 12 bases match TRBD2. Germline CDR1 and CDR2: MNHNY and SVGAGI (reference sequence). The CDR3 has 16 amino acids. The ends lost 4 bases at V and 5 bases at J; junction bases unmatched: 8. The CDR3 loop reads CASSSASGGAMETQYF. Written as DNA, the CDR3 is TGTGCCAGCAGTTCAGCTAGCGGGGGGGCTATGGAGACCCAGTACTTC.

V is TRBV30 and J is TRBJ2-4; D is uncertain. Trimming stripped 0 bases from V and 0 bases from J, with 6 bases between. In germline, CDR1 is GTSNPN, CDR2 SVGIG (reference sequence). This CDR3 contains 14 residues. The CDR3: CAWSVAVAKNIQYF. The CDR3 DNA follows: TGTGCCTGGAGTGTGGCAGTAGCCAAAAACATTCAGTACTTC.

The V call is TRBV29-1, the J call TRBJ2-3, with D possibly TRBD1 on 6 matching bases. The CDR3 is made up of 14 amino acids. Trimming pared 6 bases from V and 2 bases from J, leaving 15 bases between. Germline values: CDR1 SQVTM, CDR2 ANQGSEA. The CDR3 bases are TGCAGCGTACTTAGACAGGTGAACACAGATACGCAGTATTTT. Protein product: CSVLRQVNTDTQYF.

The chain couples TRBV11-3 to TRBJ1-5; D is undetermined. The CDR3 contains 18 residues. The V end lost 3 bases, the J end lost 3 bases, and 21 bases lay between the germline ends. The germline gives CDR1 SGHNT, CDR2 YENEEA. CDR3 sequence reads: CASSLTFSSFFYNQPQHF. The CDR3 nucleotides read TGTGCCAGCAGCTTGACGTTTTCGAGCTTCTTTTACAATCAGCCCCAGCATTTT. Combining the CDR3 with reference TRBV11-3 and TRBJ1-5 gives the whole variable domain EAGVVQSPRYKIIEKKQPVAFWCNPISGHNTLYWYLQNLGQGPELLIRYENEEAVDDSQLPKDRFSAERLKGVDSTLKIQPAELGDSAVYLCASSLTFSSFFYNQPQHFGDGTRLSIL.

This rearrangement joins TRBV9 to TRBJ1-2, with D maybe TRBD1 (6 bases). CDR3 length: 14 amino acids. V dropped 3 bases and J dropped 5 bases, with 14 bases sitting between them. Germline loops: CDR1 SGDLS, CDR2 YYNGEE. The CDR3 region is CASSALGGAYGYTF. The CDR3 DNA reads as TGTGCCAGCAGCGCCCTGGGGGGGGCTTATGGCTACACCTTC.

The V call is TRBV6-6, the J call TRBJ1-1; TRBD1 matches at 7 bases. With V trimmed by 2 bases and J by 5 bases, 5 bases remained unmatched. There are 14 residues in the CDR3. Germline assignment: CDR1 MNHNY and CDR2 SVGAGI (reference sequence). The CDR3 bases are TGTGCCAGCAGTTACGACAGGGTAAGGACTGAAGCTTTCTTT. Its protein is CASSYDRVRTEAFF.

The chain recombines TRBV9 with TRBJ2-3, with D hard to call. CDR1 and CDR2 (germline): SGDLS, YYNGEE. The CDR3 runs to 12 residues. The V and J ends lost 3 bases and 6 bases respectively, with 8 bases between them. This CDR3 reads CASSASLDTQYF. CDR3 nucleotides: TGTGCCAGCAGCGCCTCACTCGATACGCAGTATTTT.

The DNA of the CDR3 is TGTGCCAGCAGCCCCTACGACAGACGCCTCTCTGGAAACACCATATATTTT. It specifies CASSPYDRRLSGNTIYF. The chain joins TRBV5-6 to TRBJ1-3; D might be TRBD1 (5 bases). Germline V gene data show CDR1 as SGHDT and CDR2 as YYEEEE. The CDR3 loop spans 17 amino acids. V dropped 4 bases and J dropped 0 bases, with 17 bases sitting between them.

The CDR3, as DNA: TGTGCCAGCAGTCGACCCCCTAGGGAGCTGTTTTTT. It translates to CASSRPPRELFF. V gene TRBV2 combines with J gene TRBJ2-2; D is undetermined. V was pared by 5 bases and J by 9 bases, with 10 bases between. CDR3 size: 12 residues. Germline assignment: CDR1 SNHLY and CDR2 FYNNEI.

The chain combines TRBV11-2 with TRBJ2-2; D unresolved. Germline V gene sequence: CDR1 SGHAT, CDR2 FQNNGV. There are 14 residues in the CDR3. V gave up 2 bases and J gave up 5 bases, with 9 bases separating them. The DNA of the CDR3 is TGTGCCAGCAGCTTACTTGTGGGTACCGGGGAGCTGTTTTTT. Translating it yields CASSLLVGTGELFF.

The J gene is TRBJ2-7, the V gene TRBV28; 9 nucleotides align to TRBD1. J lost 6 bases, V lost 5 bases, and 5 bases had no gene match. The CDR3 length is 13 residues. The V gene's germline CDR1 is MDHEN and CDR2 SYDVKM. The CDR3 reads CASSLTGGGEQYV. The CDR3 DNA reads TGTGCCAGCAGTCTCACAGGGGGCGGCGAGCAGTACGTC.

The chain has TRBV6-6 and TRBJ2-1; 12 positions match TRBD2. J gave up 4 bases and V 6 bases, and 4 bases lay outside the gene matches. This CDR3 contains 15 residues. Germline lookup yields CDR1 MNHNY and CDR2 SVGAGI (reference sequence). The CDR3 DNA follows: TGTGCCAGCAGCCCCGGGACTAGCGGGTACAATGAGCAGTTCTTC. Protein product: CASSPGTSGYNEQFF.

The J gene is TRBJ1-3, the V gene TRBV10-2; D is unresolved. This CDR3 comprises 14 residues. Trimming took 1 base from V and 4 from J, leaving 8 bases between them. The germline V gene encodes CDR1 WSHSY and CDR2 SAAADI. CDR3 protein: CASSEFWGGNTIYF. The CDR3 DNA reads as TGCGCCAGCAGTGAGTTTTGGGGAGGAAACACCATATATTTT.

The V and J genes are TRBV4-1 and TRBJ2-5, with D maybe TRBD2 (5 bases). The V gene lost 0 bases and the J gene lost 5 bases, with 19 bases spanning the gap. Germline loops: CDR1 MGHRA, CDR2 YSYEKL. The CDR3 is 17 residues long. CDR3 coding DNA: TGCGCCAGCAGCCAAGATCGAGGTTCTAGCCTGAGGGAGACCCAGTACTTC. It specifies CASSQDRGSSLRETQYF.